These T cell receptor beta chains were read from a single sample in a study of post-analysis software for immune sequencing data. MiXCR, applied by TCRdb to the PCR reads, yields one record per CDR3 protein. This sample has about 460,000 distinct CDR3 sequences, with less than 45% found just once. What was sequenced was blood. These receptors came from a girl between 5 and 17 years old with multiple sclerosis. The CDR3 runs from the conserved cysteine through the conserved F or W. The D gene is left open where the match is weak. The size field is filled for only some rows; it gives once, few, many or a size class.

v_call	cdr3_length	clone_size	j_call	d_call	cdr3_nt	cdr3_aa
TRBV6-6	15	NA	TRBJ2-1	NA	TGTGCCAGCAGTTACCCCCTGGTAGGGGAGAATGAGCAGTTCTTC	CASSYPLVGENEQFF
TRBV6-2/TRBV6-3	16	NA	TRBJ1-6	NA	TGTGCCAGCAGTTACCTGCGCAGGCTGCAAAATTCACCCCTCCACTTT	CASSYLRRLQNSPLHF
TRBV10-3	13	few	TRBJ2-5	TRBD1	TGTGCCATCCGGACAGGGGCGCAAGAGACCCAGTACTTC	CAIRTGAQETQYF
TRBV10-3	17	once	TRBJ2-7	TRBD2	TGTGCCATCAGTGCTCAAACTAGCGGGAGGCCAACCTACGAGCAGTACTTC	CAISAQTSGRPTYEQYF
TRBV10-3	16	NA	TRBJ2-3	TRBD2	TGTGCCATCAGTCCGGGTAGCGGGAGTGGCGCAGATACGCAGTATTTT	CAISPGSGSGADTQYF
TRBV5-1	14	NA	TRBJ1-1	NA	TGCGCCAGCAACTGGGGACCGCTGAACACTGAAGCTTTCTTT	CASNWGPLNTEAFF
TRBV20-1	17	NA	TRBJ1-4	TRBD1	TGCAGTGCGAGTGGCGGGACAGGGGGCGCATCTAATGAAAAACTGTTTTTT	CSASGGTGGASNEKLFF
TRBV20-1	16	NA	TRBJ1-1	NA	TGCAGTGCTCAAGCCACCGGGACTCACGATAGCGGTGAAGCTTTCTTT	CSAQATGTHDSGEAFF
TRBV19	13	few	TRBJ1-2	TRBD1	TGTGCCAGGCCGGGACAGGGGAGTTATGGCTACACCTTC	CARPGQGSYGYTF
TRBV28	16	NA	TRBJ2-1	TRBD2	TGTGCCAGCAGCTCCAGACCCCTAGCGGGAGCCTATGAGCAGTTCTTC	CASSSRPLAGAYEQFF